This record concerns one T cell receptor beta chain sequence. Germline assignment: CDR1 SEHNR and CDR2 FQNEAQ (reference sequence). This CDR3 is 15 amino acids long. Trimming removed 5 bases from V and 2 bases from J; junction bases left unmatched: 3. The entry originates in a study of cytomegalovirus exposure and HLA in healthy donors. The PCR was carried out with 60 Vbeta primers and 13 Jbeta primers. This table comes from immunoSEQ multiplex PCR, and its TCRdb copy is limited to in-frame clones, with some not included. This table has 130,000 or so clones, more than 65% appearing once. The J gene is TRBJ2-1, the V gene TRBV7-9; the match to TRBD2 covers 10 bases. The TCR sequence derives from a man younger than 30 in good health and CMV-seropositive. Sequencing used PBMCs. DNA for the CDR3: TGTGCCAGCAGCAAAACTAGCGGGACCTACAATGAGCAGTTCTTC. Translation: CASSKTSGTYNEQFF.